This T cell receptor (beta chain) comes out of a study of CD8 T cells in ankylosing spondylitis. The table lists this clonotype with a few counts. In making TCR beta libraries, quantitative 5'-RACE with molecular barcodes was used. TCRdb re-called the 5' RACE reads with MiXCR, one entry per CDR3 protein. The table shows a few hundred thousand distinct CDR3 sequences, with around 19% occurring only once. The CDR3 loop spans 13 amino acids. The germline V and J ends were trimmed by 2 bases and 4 bases, with 7 bases remaining between them. From germline, CDR1 is MDHEN and CDR2 SYDVKM. The sample consisted of blood, either unsorted or a sorted T cell fraction (not recorded which). The chain couples TRBV28 to TRBJ2-3; D is unclear. This sequence originates from a male donor with ankylosing spondylitis or in good health (not recorded which). As DNA, the CDR3 is TGTGCCAGCAGTTTAGTCTCCCCAGATACGCAGTATTTT. It yields the protein CASSLVSPDTQYF.